Sequencing of this TCR beta chain was carried out in a study of radiation and T cells in renal cell carcinoma. Study-level background: Nephrectomy followed 15 Gy stereotactic body radiation by 4 weeks.

This clone was picked up one time. Its matching antigen is unknown. The time point was: baseline pretreatment blood. Treatment: 15 Gy SBRT to primary tumor, nephrectomy 4 weeks later. The CDR3 spans 14 residues. Germline loops: CDR1 SEHNR, CDR2 FQNEAQ (reference sequence). The germline V and J ends were trimmed by 2 bases and 8 bases, with 15 bases remaining between them. Overall study results and limits: In blood, top tumor clones expanded by 2 weeks, shrinking by 4.

Data came from immunoSEQ multiplex PCR; TCRdb stores just in-frame clones and leaves some out. The table includes some 140,000 clones, 70% to 90% detected once. The J gene is TRBJ1-2, the V gene TRBV7-9; D may be TRBD1 (5 bases). The clonotype originates from a woman aged 50 to 60 with renal cell carcinoma. The material sequenced was blood, taken from a patient whose treatment included radiotherapy and nephrectomy. CDR3 sequence (DNA): TGTGCCAGCAGCTTATCGGGGGGAAGAGTGGGCTACACCTTC. Residues: CASSLSGGRVGYTF. The full variable domain, in which reference TRBV7-9 and TRBJ1-2 provide the parts outside the CDR3, is DTGVSQNPRHKITKRGQNVTFRCDPISEHNRLYWYRQTLGQGPEFLTYFQNEAQLEKSRLLSDRFSAERPKGSFSTLEIQRTEQGDSAMYLCASSLSGGRVGYTFGSGTRLTVV.